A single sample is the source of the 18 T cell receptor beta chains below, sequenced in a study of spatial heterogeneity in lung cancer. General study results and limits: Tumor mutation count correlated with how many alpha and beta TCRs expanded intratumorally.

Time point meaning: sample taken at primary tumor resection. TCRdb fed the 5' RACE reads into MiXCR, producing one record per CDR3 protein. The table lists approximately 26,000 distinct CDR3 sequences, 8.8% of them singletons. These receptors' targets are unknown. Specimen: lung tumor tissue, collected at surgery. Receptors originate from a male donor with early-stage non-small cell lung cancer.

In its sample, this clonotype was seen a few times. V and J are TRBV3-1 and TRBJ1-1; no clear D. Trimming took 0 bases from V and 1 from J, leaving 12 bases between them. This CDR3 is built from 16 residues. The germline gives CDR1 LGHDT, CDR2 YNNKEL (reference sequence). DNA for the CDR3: TGTGCCAGCAGCCAAGACTTAGGGCAGCGGAACACTGAAGCTTTCTTT. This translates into CASSQDLGQRNTEAFF.

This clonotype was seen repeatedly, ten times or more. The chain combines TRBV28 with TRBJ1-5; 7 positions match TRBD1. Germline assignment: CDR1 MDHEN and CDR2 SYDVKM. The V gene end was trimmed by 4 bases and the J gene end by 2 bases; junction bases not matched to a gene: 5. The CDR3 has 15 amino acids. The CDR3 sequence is CASSYDRVGNQPQHF. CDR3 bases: TGTGCCAGCAGTTATGACAGGGTCGGCAATCAGCCCCAGCATTTT.

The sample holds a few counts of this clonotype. CDR3 sequence (DNA): TGCGCCAGCAGCTTGGACGGACAGGGCAACACTGAAGCTTTCTTT. This encodes CASSLDGQGNTEAFF. The chain recombines TRBV5-1 with TRBJ1-1, with 8 bases fitting TRBD1. Trimming took 0 bases from V and 2 from J; bases not matched to a gene: 3. Germline V gives CDR1 SGHRS, CDR2 YFSETQ. This CDR3 is 15 amino acids long.

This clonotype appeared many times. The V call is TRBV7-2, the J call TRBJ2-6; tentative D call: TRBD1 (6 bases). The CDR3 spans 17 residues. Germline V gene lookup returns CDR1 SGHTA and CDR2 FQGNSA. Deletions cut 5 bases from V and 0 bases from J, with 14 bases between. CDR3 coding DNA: TGTGCCAGCAGCGTAGGTGGGACAAGCTCTGGGGCCAACGTCCTGACTTTC. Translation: CASSVGGTSSGANVLTF.

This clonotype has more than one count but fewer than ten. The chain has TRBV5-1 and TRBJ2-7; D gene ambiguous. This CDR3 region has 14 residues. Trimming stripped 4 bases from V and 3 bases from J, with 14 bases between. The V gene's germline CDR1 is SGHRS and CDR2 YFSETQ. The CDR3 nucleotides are TGCGCCAGCAGCATAAAGGGCCTGGTCTACGAGCAGTACTTC. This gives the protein CASSIKGLVYEQYF.

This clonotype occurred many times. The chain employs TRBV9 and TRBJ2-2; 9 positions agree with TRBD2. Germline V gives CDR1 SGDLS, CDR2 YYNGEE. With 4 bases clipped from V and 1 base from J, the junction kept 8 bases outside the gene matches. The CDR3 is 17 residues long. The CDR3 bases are TGTGCCAGCAGCCCCCGGGTACTAGCGGGGAACACCGGGGAGCTGTTTTTT. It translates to CASSPRVLAGNTGELFF. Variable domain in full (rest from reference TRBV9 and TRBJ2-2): DSGVTQTPKHLITATGQRVTLRCSPRSGDLSVYWYQQSLDQGLQFLIQYYNGEERAKGNILERFSAQQFPDLHSELNLSSLELGDSALYFCASSPRVLAGNTGELFFGEGSRLTVL.

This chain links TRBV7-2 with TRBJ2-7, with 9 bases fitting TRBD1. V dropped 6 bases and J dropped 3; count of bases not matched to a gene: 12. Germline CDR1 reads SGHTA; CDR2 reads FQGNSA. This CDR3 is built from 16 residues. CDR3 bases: TGTGCCAGCAGGCGGGGAACCGGGACAGGGAACTACGAGCAGTACTTC. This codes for CASRRGTGTGNYEQYF.

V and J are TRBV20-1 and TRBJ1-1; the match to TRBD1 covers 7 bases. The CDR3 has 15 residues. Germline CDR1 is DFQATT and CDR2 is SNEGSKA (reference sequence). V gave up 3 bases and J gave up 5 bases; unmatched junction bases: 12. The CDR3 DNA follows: TGCAGTGCTAGGCTCGAGGGGGCTGGTAGGACTGAAGCTTTCTTT. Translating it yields CSARLEGAGRTEAFF.

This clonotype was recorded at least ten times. The CDR3, as DNA: TGTGCCAGCAGTGAAGCGTCACTCAGGGCTTTCTTT. This translates into CASSEASLRAFF. This rearrangement joins TRBV2 to TRBJ1-1; no definite D call. The CDR3 runs to 12 residues. Germline V gives CDR1 SNHLY, CDR2 FYNNEI. V was clipped by 0 bases and J by 11 bases, with 10 bases between them.

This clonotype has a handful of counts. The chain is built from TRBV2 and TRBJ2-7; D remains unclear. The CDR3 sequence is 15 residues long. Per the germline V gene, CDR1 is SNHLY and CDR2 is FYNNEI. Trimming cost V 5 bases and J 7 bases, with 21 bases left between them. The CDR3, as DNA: TGTGCCAGCAGTACCTCTTTCCGACTGGGGAAAGAGCAGTACTTC. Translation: CASSTSFRLGKEQYF.

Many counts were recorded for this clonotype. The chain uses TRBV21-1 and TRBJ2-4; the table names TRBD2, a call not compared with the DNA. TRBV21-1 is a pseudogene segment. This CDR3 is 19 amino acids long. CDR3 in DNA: TGTGCCAGCAGCAAAGTCGGGCGGGAACCACTTCTTGCCAAAAACATTCAGTACTTC. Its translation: CASSKVGREPLLAKNIQYF.

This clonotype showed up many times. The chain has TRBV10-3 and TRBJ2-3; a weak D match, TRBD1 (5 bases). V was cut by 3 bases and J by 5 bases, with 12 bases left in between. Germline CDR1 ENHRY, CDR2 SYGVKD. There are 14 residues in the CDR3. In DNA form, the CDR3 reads TGTGCCATCAGTGACCTAGGGGCCCAAGATACGCAGTATTTT. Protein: CAISDLGAQDTQYF.

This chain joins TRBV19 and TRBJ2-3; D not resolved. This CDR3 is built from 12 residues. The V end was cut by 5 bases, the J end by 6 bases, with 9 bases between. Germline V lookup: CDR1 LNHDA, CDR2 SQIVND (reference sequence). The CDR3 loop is CASSPRGDTQYF. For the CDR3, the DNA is TGTGCCAGTAGTCCCCGAGGCGATACGCAGTATTTT.

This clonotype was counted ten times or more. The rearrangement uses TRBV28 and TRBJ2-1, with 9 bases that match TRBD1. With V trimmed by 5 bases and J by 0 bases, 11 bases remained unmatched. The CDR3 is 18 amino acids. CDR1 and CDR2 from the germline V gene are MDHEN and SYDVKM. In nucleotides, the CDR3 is TGTGCCAGCAGTCAAAGACACGGGACAGGGAGCTCCTACAATGAGCAGTTCTTC. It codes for CASSQRHGTGSSYNEQFF. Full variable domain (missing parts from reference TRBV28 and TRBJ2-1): DVKVTQSSRYLVKRTGEKVFLECVQDMDHENMFWYRQDPGLGLRLIYFSYDVKMKEKGDIPEGYSVSREKKERFSLILESASTNQTSMYLCASSQRHGTGSSYNEQFFGPGTRLTVL.

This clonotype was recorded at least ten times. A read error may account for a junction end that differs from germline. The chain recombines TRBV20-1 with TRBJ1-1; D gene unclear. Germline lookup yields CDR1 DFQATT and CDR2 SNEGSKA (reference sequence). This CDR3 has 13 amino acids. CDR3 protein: CSATPRANTEAFF. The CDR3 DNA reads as TGCAGCGCTACCCCTCGGGCGAATACTGAAGCTTTCTTT.

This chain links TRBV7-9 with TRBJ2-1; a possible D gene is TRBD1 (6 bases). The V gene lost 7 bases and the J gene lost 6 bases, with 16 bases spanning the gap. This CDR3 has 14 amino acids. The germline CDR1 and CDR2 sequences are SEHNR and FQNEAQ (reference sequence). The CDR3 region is CASTLRDTINEQFF. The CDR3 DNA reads TGTGCCAGCACCCTACGGGACACCATCAATGAGCAGTTCTTC. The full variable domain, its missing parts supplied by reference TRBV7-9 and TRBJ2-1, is DTGVSQNPRHKITKRGQNVTFRCDPISEHNRLYWYRQTLGQGPEFLTYFQNEAQLEKSRLLSDRFSAERPKGSFSTLEIQRTEQGDSAMYLCASTLRDTINEQFFGPGTRLTVL.

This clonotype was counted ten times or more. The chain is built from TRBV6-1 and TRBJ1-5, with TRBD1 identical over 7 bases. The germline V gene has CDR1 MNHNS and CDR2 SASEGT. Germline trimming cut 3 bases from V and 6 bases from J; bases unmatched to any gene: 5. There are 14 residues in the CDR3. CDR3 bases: TGTGCCAGCAGTGACCGACAGGGAGGTCAGCCCCAGCATTTT. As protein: CASSDRQGGQPQHF.

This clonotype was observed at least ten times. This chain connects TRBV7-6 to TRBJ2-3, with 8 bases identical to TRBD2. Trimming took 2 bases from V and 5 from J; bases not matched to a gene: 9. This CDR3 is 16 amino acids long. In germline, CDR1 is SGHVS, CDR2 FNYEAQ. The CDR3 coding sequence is TGTGCCAGCAGCTTAAAGGAGCGGGAGAGACTAGATACGCAGTATTTT. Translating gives CASSLKERERLDTQYF.